Below are 13 T cell receptor beta chains sequenced from a single sample in a study of control samples from healthy donors and cancer patients. Measured with immunoSEQ multiplex PCR; TCRdb has only the in-frame clones, and not every one. The data hold about 140,000 clones, with roughly nine tenths observed a single time. Sample: blood. All receptors derive from a woman aged 25 to 45 in good health.

The chain recombines TRBV2 with TRBJ1-2; 7 bases fit TRBD1. The CDR3 runs to 14 residues. Germline V gene lookup returns CDR1 SNHLY and CDR2 FYNNEI. V trimming: 3 bases; J trimming: 4 bases; junction bases outside the gene matches: 5. The CDR3 sequence is CASSDPTGPYGYTF. In nucleotides, the CDR3 is TGTGCCAGCAGTGACCCGACAGGGCCCTATGGCTACACCTTC. The variable domain in full, with the rest retrieved from reference TRBV2 and TRBJ1-2, is EPEVTQTPSHQVTQMGQEVILRCVPISNHLYFYWYRQILGQKVEFLVSFYNNEISEKSEIFDDQFSVERPDGSNFTLKIRSTKLEDSAMYFCASSDPTGPYGYTFGSGTRLTVV.

J is TRBJ1-1 and V is TRBV5-1, with TRBD1 matching 8 bases. Trimming took 0 bases from V and 6 from J; bases not matched to a gene: 7. The CDR3 consists of 15 residues. Germline-derived CDR1 and CDR2 are SGHRS and YFSETQ. CDR3 amino acids: CASSLGDRGAAEAFF. CDR3 nucleotides: TGCGCCAGCAGCTTGGGCGACAGGGGCGCCGCTGAAGCTTTCTTT.

In its sample, this clone was seen a few times. The chain links TRBV30 to TRBJ2-2; D uncertain. The germline V and J ends were trimmed by 5 bases and 5 bases, with 12 bases remaining between them. Germline V lookup: CDR1 GTSNPN, CDR2 SVGIG (reference sequence). This CDR3 has 13 residues. The CDR3 region is CAWEPIPTGELFF. CDR3 sequence (DNA): TGTGCCTGGGAGCCCATTCCTACCGGGGAGCTGTTTTTT.

This clone is a singleton in its sample. The chain recombines TRBV28 with TRBJ1-2, with D maybe TRBD1 (5 bases). The CDR3 consists of 13 residues. The V end lost 6 bases, the J end lost 6 bases, and 14 bases lay between the germline ends. Looked up from germline, CDR1 is MDHEN and CDR2 is SYDVKM. In DNA form, the CDR3 reads TGTGCCAGCAGCCCCGACAGCCGTCATGGCTACACCTTC. Translation: CASSPDSRHGYTF.

The chain uses TRBV3-1 (or the pseudogene TRBV3-2) and TRBJ2-7; either TRBD1 or TRBD2 may fit D (5 bases each). The length of the CDR3 is 15 residues. Germline-derived CDR1 and CDR2 are LGHDT and YNNKEL (reference sequence). Between the trimmed V and J ends, which lost 5 bases and 2 bases, there was a span of 16 bases. CDR3 residues: CASSNRDLGTYEQYF. For the CDR3, the DNA is TGTGCCAGCAGCAACCGGGACCTGGGAACCTACGAGCAGTACTTC.

The gene calls are TRBV9 and TRBJ2-3; 8 positions match TRBD2. Losses at the gene ends were 3 bases for V and 6 bases for J; bases not matched to a gene: 9. The CDR3 runs to 15 residues. The germline CDR1 and CDR2 sequences are SGDLS and YYNGEE. Here the CDR3 reads CASSGNSGILDTQYF. The CDR3 DNA reads as TGTGCCAGCAGCGGTAATAGCGGGATTTTGGATACGCAGTATTTT.

The gene calls are TRBV13 and TRBJ2-1; 9 bases line up with TRBD1. The CDR3 is made up of 13 amino acids. With 2 bases clipped from V and 10 bases from J, the junction kept 3 bases outside the gene matches. The germline V gene has CDR1 PRHDT and CDR2 FYEKMQ (reference sequence). DNA of the CDR3: TGTGCCAGCAGCTTAAGTACAGGGGGCGAGCAGTTCTTC. This translates into CASSLSTGGEQFF.

The V and J genes are TRBV27 and TRBJ1-1; TRBD1 is a possible D gene (6 bases). Germline CDR1 and CDR2: MNHEY and SMNVEV (reference sequence). V was pared by 0 bases and J by 4 bases, with 15 bases between. The length of the CDR3 is 16 residues. CDR3 in amino acids: CASSLSGEGGGTEAFF. The DNA for the CDR3 is TGTGCCAGCAGTTTATCGGGGGAAGGGGGAGGCACTGAAGCTTTCTTT.

This clone was recorded once. The chain links TRBV12-3 or TRBV12-4 to TRBJ1-2; perhaps TRBD1 as D (6 bases). The V end was cut by 1 base, the J end by 8 bases, with 11 bases between. CDR3 length: 13 residues. The CDR3, as DNA: TGTGCCAGCAGTTTAGGGGGGCAAGAAGGCTACACCTTC. Protein: CASSLGGQEGYTF.

V usage is TRBV5-5 and J usage is TRBJ1-6; D uncertain. The germline CDR1 and CDR2 sequences are SGHKS and YYEKEE (reference sequence). This CDR3 has 13 residues. Trimming took off 3 bases at V and 14 bases at J, with 15 bases between the two ends. CDR3 DNA sequence: TGTGCCAGCAGCTACCCTGACATGAGGGCCCTCCACTTT. This translates into CASSYPDMRALHF.

The chain uses TRBV9 and TRBJ2-7; D not resolved. The CDR3 length is 13 residues. Trimming left V 0 bases short and J 6 bases short, with 10 bases between. Germline V gene sequence: CDR1 SGDLS, CDR2 YYNGEE. CDR3 in amino acids: CASSVARAGEQYF. CDR3 DNA: TGTGCCAGCAGCGTAGCTCGGGCCGGCGAGCAGTACTTC.

This chain joins TRBV2 and TRBJ1-5, with D possibly matching TRBD1 (6 bases). V lost 3 bases, J lost 1 base, and 10 bases lay in between. The CDR3 spans 15 residues. CDR1 and CDR2 from the germline V gene are SNHLY and FYNNEI. CDR3 in amino acids: CASSDLQGSNQPQHF. The CDR3 nucleotides are TGTGCCAGCAGTGATTTACAGGGAAGCAATCAGCCCCAGCATTTT. Combining the CDR3 with reference TRBV2 and TRBJ1-5 gives the whole variable domain EPEVTQTPSHQVTQMGQEVILRCVPISNHLYFYWYRQILGQKVEFLVSFYNNEISEKSEIFDDQFSVERPDGSNFTLKIRSTKLEDSAMYFCASSDLQGSNQPQHFGDGTRLSIL.

This clone came up a few times. The genes are TRBV13 and TRBJ2-7; the D gene is possibly TRBD1 (6 bases). Germline V lookup: CDR1 PRHDT, CDR2 FYEKMQ (reference sequence). The CDR3 runs to 17 residues. V was shortened by 4 bases and J by 2 bases, with 21 bases between the two germline ends. The chain's CDR3 is CASSYMTGLGSTYEQYF. DNA of the CDR3: TGTGCCAGCAGCTATATGACAGGTCTGGGCTCCACCTACGAGCAGTACTTC.